The T cell receptor beta chain described here comes from a study of cytomegalovirus exposure and HLA in healthy donors. Note on this clone: Its matching antigen is unknown.

With 60 Vbeta and 13 Jbeta primers, the PCR was carried out. The protocol was immunoSEQ multiplex PCR, while the TCRdb copy is restricted to in-frame clones and leaves out a portion. The sample holds approximately 120,000 clones, about 81% seen once. Germline V gene data show CDR1 as SGHDT and CDR2 as YYEEEE. This CDR3 has 14 amino acids. Trimming pared 4 bases from V and 5 bases from J, leaving 13 bases between. Findings and caveats of the study: Researchers reportedly found TCR beta sequences accurately predicted most subjects' HLA-A and HLA-B alleles. Equally common other TCR beta chains were less clonally expanded than HLA-associated ones, a later analysis found. The only immune exposure information that was available was CMV serostatus.

The genes are TRBV5-6 and TRBJ1-5; D is ambiguous. The receptor's source is a woman aged 25 to 39 in good health and CMV-seronegative. Sequencing was carried out using PBMCs. CDR3 DNA sequence: TGTGCCAGCAGCCGCGGTACGCGGGATCAGCCCCAGCATTTT. Its translation is CASSRGTRDQPQHF.